The rows below give T cell receptor beta chains drawn from one sample of a study of technical replicates of blood from a few donors. Sequencing used immunoSEQ multiplex PCR; TCRdb keeps in-frame clones, though not all of them. The data contain 65,000 to 80,000 clones, 85% to 95% of them seen just once; the ten biggest clones take up 0.3% to 0.45%. Source material: T cells isolated from PBMCs. All receptors derive from a human donor in good health. Both conserved end residues are trimmed from each CDR3. A D gene is named only where the DNA matches it firmly.

D gene	V gene	CDR3 protein
NA	TRBV27	ASSLSVQGINYGYT
NA	TRBV6-5	ASSSLSGNTEAF
TRBD1	TRBV28	ASSTRTGGNEKLF
NA	TRBV7-2	ASSFSETQY
TRBD2	TRBV4-3	ASSNVAGGEADTQY
NA	TRBV9	ASSVRGVVTEAF
NA	TRBV27	ASSLSRSWNTEAF
NA	TRBV5-1	ASSLEGRHVDTQY
NA	TRBV9	ASSVPGTEAF
NA	TRBV13	ASSLARYEQF
NA	TRBV9	ASSVAALSTEAF
NA	TRBV4-2	ASSLREGPNLEAF
TRBD2	TRBV7-3	ASSLDRGGVEY
TRBD2	TRBV5-1	ASSQRGLAGSRSSYNEQF
TRBD2	TRBV7-2	ASSAQTSGNEQF
NA	TRBV7-8	ASSLIDSRQFNEKLF
TRBD1	TRBV6-1	ASSDSGTGGYGYT
NA	TRBV7-9	ASNRIMNTEAF
TRBD1	TRBV29-1	SVGAGTGNKETQY
NA	TRBV28	ASSWTMGTEAF
TRBD2	TRBV6-5	ASSYATSGSNEQF
NA	TRBV11-3	ASSLTSLNTEAF
TRBD1	TRBV7-2	ASSFPRDRGTYEQY
TRBD1	TRBV27	ASNRGQSNQPQH
NA	TRBV10-3	AIKSGETEAF
NA	TRBV6-4	ASSSNARPQNYGYT
NA	TRBV5-4	ASSLQGSNQPQH
NA	TRBV5-6	ASSGDSEPYEQY
NA	TRBV2	ASSALSYGYT
TRBD2	TRBV7-2	ASSLVLAGSYEQY
TRBD1	TRBV7-9	ASSFTGDGYT
TRBD2	TRBV29-1	SVPASGYNEQF
TRBD2	TRBV9	ASSGLAATTGELF
TRBD1	TRBV18	ASSTVSGGSGTEAF
TRBD2	TRBV5-1	ASSVNGGSGNTDTQY
TRBD2	TRBV19	ASSISASGRASSYEQY
NA	TRBV11-2	ASRQSLTGTEAKNIQY
NA	TRBV7-9	ASDRIGIDNTYEQY
TRBD1	TRBV5-4	ASSSTGILDGELF
TRBD1	TRBV5-6	ASSTGTVNTEAF
TRBD1	TRBV7-9	ASSSSGTGKSSNTGELF
TRBD2	TRBV6-5	ASSTLTSGTYEQY
NA	TRBV6-1	ASNRESEAF
TRBD1	TRBV11-1	ASSENRGKAF
NA	TRBV5-1	ASSLGEVGETQY
TRBD2	TRBV11-2	ASSLAGGLSYEQY
NA	TRBV7-3	ASSQGQTQF
TRBD1	TRBV29-1	SATRTGSGANVLT
NA	TRBV7-8	ASSLALNPVATDTQY
NA	TRBV14	ASSQAKGDGSTEAF
NA	TRBV6-6	ASERTGTGGDT
NA	TRBV4-1	ASSQNPLARGFYEQY